Each of the 11 T cell receptor beta chains below was sequenced from the same sample in a study of cytomegalovirus exposure and HLA in healthy donors. It was with 60 Vbeta and 13 Jbeta primers that the PCR ran. Produced via immunoSEQ multiplex PCR; TCRdb's table is partial and in-frame only. The data show 84,000 or so clones, around two thirds seen once. The sample consisted of PBMCs. The origin of the receptors is a woman in her 30s in good health and CMV-seropositive.

The rearrangement links TRBV7-2 to TRBJ1-5; TRBD1 might be the D (6 bases). The CDR3 is 16 amino acids. The ends were cut back, 0 bases at V and 6 bases at J, with 15 bases in the middle. Germline-derived CDR1 and CDR2 are SGHTA and FQGNSA. This chain's CDR3 is CASSLALGGGGQPQHF. In nucleotides, the CDR3 is TGTGCCAGCAGCTTAGCGCTAGGGGGGGGCGGTCAGCCCCAGCATTTT. Full variable domain (remainder filled in from reference TRBV7-2 and TRBJ1-5): GAGVSQSPSNKVTEKGKDVELRCDPISGHTALYWYRQSLGQGLEFLIYFQGNSAPDKSGLPSDRFSAERTGGSVSTLTIQRTQQEDSAVYLCASSLALGGGGQPQHFGDGTRLSIL.

This chain uses TRBV18 with TRBJ1-2; 8 bases fit TRBD1. Per germline, CDR1 KGHSH and CDR2 LQKENI. The ends lost 0 bases at V and 0 bases at J; junction bases unmatched: 6. The CDR3 has 17 amino acids. Here the CDR3 DNA reads TGTGCCAGCTCACCACCGGTAGGACAGGGAGCTAACTATGGCTACACCTTC. Protein: CASSPPVGQGANYGYTF.

The rearrangement uses TRBV6-5 and TRBJ2-3; 8 positions agree with TRBD2. This CDR3 comprises 12 residues. Germline V CDR1 and CDR2: MNHEY, SVGAGI. V shed 6 bases, J shed 10 bases, and the junction held 6 bases outside the gene matches. CDR3 DNA: TGTGCCAGCAGACCACCGGGAGGGTCGCAGTATTTT. Translated: CASRPPGGSQYF.

In its sample, this clone was seen a few times. The J gene is TRBJ2-5, the V gene TRBV5-1, with D possibly TRBD1 on 6 matching bases. The CDR3 has 16 residues. The V gene lost 0 bases and the J gene lost 2 bases, with 14 bases spanning the gap. Germline CDR1 and CDR2: SGHRS and YFSETQ. CDR3 in amino acids: CASSLEGTLAQETQYF. The DNA for the CDR3 is TGCGCCAGCAGCTTGGAGGGGACACTTGCACAAGAGACCCAGTACTTC.

The rearrangement links TRBV4-2 to TRBJ2-2; D is ambiguous. The V end lost 1 base, the J end lost 7 bases, and 7 bases lay between the germline ends. The CDR3 has 13 amino acids. Germline V gene sequence: CDR1 LGHNA, CDR2 YNFKEQ. CDR3 region: CASSQVPVGELFF. CDR3 in DNA: TGTGCCAGCAGCCAAGTTCCTGTCGGGGAGCTGTTTTTT.

The V and J genes are TRBV5-1 and TRBJ1-1; no clear D gene. The length of the CDR3 is 11 residues. In germline, CDR1 is SGHRS, CDR2 YFSETQ. Trimming shortened V by 6 bases and J by 7 bases, and 10 bases separated the two germline ends. CDR3 loop: CASTAAGEAFF. In nucleotides, the CDR3 is TGCGCCAGCACGGCGGCGGGTGAAGCTTTCTTT.

The rearrangement joins TRBV4-1 to TRBJ1-4, with 8 bases fitting TRBD1. The CDR3 totals 15 residues. V gave up 4 bases and J gave up 8 bases; unmatched junction bases: 9. CDR1 is MGHRA, CDR2 YSYEKL, per germline. The CDR3 loop reads CASSLSPGGGEKLFF. The CDR3 coding sequence is TGCGCCAGCAGCCTGTCCCCAGGGGGCGGAGAAAAACTGTTTTTT.

In this sample, this clone turned up a few times. The junction differs from germline at one of its ends, possibly a read error. The J gene is TRBJ1-1, the V gene TRBV5-6; TRBD1 matches 10 bases. CDR3 size: 17 residues. The germline V gene encodes CDR1 SGHDT and CDR2 YYEEEE. This CDR3 is CASSGGQGYLSNPEAFF. The CDR3 DNA reads as TGTGCCAGCAGCGGGGGACAGGGGTACCTCTCGAACCCTGAAGCTTTCTTT.

The gene calls are TRBV7-9 and TRBJ2-3, with D possibly being TRBD2 (6 bases). The CDR3 covers 18 residues. Trimming pared 3 bases from V and 0 bases from J, leaving 19 bases between. CDR1 and CDR2 from the germline V gene are SEHNR and FQNEAQ (reference sequence). CDR3 nucleotides: TGTGCCAGCAGCTTCCGTGGTTGGTTAGCGGAGAGCACAGATACGCAGTATTTT. Translating gives CASSFRGWLAESTDTQYF.

This clone appeared once. V is TRBV7-9 and J is TRBJ2-6; D perhaps matches TRBD2 (5 bases). V lost 1 base, J lost 0 bases, and 7 bases lay in between. Germline values: CDR1 SEHNR, CDR2 FQNEAQ (reference sequence). The CDR3 is made up of 16 amino acids. CDR3 protein: CASSLGGSSGANVLTF. The CDR3 DNA reads TGTGCCAGCAGCTTAGGAGGGAGCTCTGGGGCCAACGTCCTGACTTTC. The variable domain in full, with the rest retrieved from reference TRBV7-9 and TRBJ2-6, is DTGVSQNPRHKITKRGQNVTFRCDPISEHNRLYWYRQTLGQGPEFLTYFQNEAQLEKSRLLSDRFSAERPKGSFSTLEIQRTEQGDSAMYLCASSLGGSSGANVLTFGAGSRLTVL.

V usage is TRBV18 and J usage is TRBJ2-7; TRBD1 aligns across 11 bases. CDR3 length equals 16 residues. The junction had 10 bases not matched to a gene; V was cut back by 3 bases and J by 6 bases. CDR1 KGHSH and CDR2 LQKENI come from the germline V gene. CDR3: CASSPMMGQGGSEQYF. The CDR3 nucleotides read TGTGCCAGCTCACCTATGATGGGACAGGGGGGCTCCGAGCAGTACTTC.